This entry lists 9 T cell receptor beta chains sequenced from one sample in a study of blood T cells in healthy people across ages. For the second PCR, which ran for about 6 to 11 cycles, a sample-barcoded 5' primer and a J-beta primer mix were used. TCRdb reprocessed the 5' RACE reads with MiXCR, giving one entry per CDR3 protein. Of over 950,000 distinct CDR3 sequences in the sample, more than 30% were seen once. Sequenced material: blood. The receptor set was obtained from a man aged 18 to 30 in good health.

The chain's CDR3 is CASVSFSTDTQYF. CDR3 DNA sequence: TGTGCCAGCGTCTCCTTCAGCACAGATACGCAGTATTTT. V and J are TRBV6-6 and TRBJ2-3; D is undetermined. Trimming took off 8 bases at V and 0 bases at J, with 9 bases between the two ends. CDR1 and CDR2 (germline): MNHNY, SVGAGI (reference sequence). This CDR3 spans 13 amino acids.

The chain combines TRBV7-2 with TRBJ1-2; tentative D call: TRBD1 (5 bases). This CDR3 comprises 15 residues. The germline gives CDR1 SGHTA, CDR2 FQGNSA. Trimming pared 5 bases from V and 4 bases from J, leaving 17 bases between. As DNA, the CDR3 is TGTGCCAGCAGCACCGGGGGAGGGAATGTCTATGGCTACACCTTC. This gives the protein CASSTGGGNVYGYTF.

The chain is built from TRBV6-6 and TRBJ2-3, with no clear D. Germline CDR1 MNHNY, CDR2 SVGAGI (reference sequence). This CDR3 contains 15 residues. Trimming took 2 bases from V and 1 from J, leaving 10 bases between them. The CDR3: CASSYPLMGTDTQYF. CDR3 nucleotide sequence: TGTGCCAGCAGTTACCCGCTCATGGGCACAGATACGCAGTATTTT.

V usage is TRBV6-2 or TRBV6-3 and J usage is TRBJ1-4; TRBD1 might be the D (6 bases). This CDR3 has 14 amino acids. Trimming took off 5 bases at V and 5 bases at J, with 12 bases between the two ends. The germline CDR1 and CDR2 sequences are MNHEY and SVGEGT. The CDR3 DNA is TGTGCCAGCAGTCAGAGGACAGAAAATGAAAAACTGTTTTTT. Translation: CASSQRTENEKLFF.

This chain joins TRBV4-2 and TRBJ2-4, with 11 bases identical to TRBD2. Per germline, CDR1 LGHNA and CDR2 YNFKEQ. V lost 4 bases, J lost 0 bases, and 14 bases stayed unmatched. The CDR3 consists of 20 residues. In DNA, the CDR3 is TGTGCCAGCAGCCTGATTGCCGGGACTAGCGGAATTTTAGCCAAAAACATTCAGTACTTC. Translated: CASSLIAGTSGILAKNIQYF.

This clonotype was seen a single time. The CDR3 loop is CASSPPTDLGYTF. CDR3 coding DNA: TGTGCCAGCAGCCCTCCGACGGATTTGGGCTACACCTTC. The genes are TRBV12-3 or TRBV12-4 and TRBJ1-2; D gene ambiguous. The CDR3 runs to 13 residues. The V end lost 6 bases, the J end lost 8 bases, and 16 bases lay between the germline ends.

The chain combines TRBV12-3 or TRBV12-4 with TRBJ2-7; no firm D call. CDR3 length: 11 amino acids. Trimming pared 3 bases from V and 9 bases from J, leaving 9 bases between. The CDR3 DNA reads as TGTGCCAGCAGTTTGGGCCCCGGGCAGTACTTC. Translating gives CASSLGPGQYF.

This clonotype showed up just a few times. Compared with germline, one end of the junction differs, possibly owing to a read error. The genes are TRBV2 and TRBJ1-6, with D perhaps TRBD1 (6 bases). CDR3 size: 14 residues. Germline V gene data show CDR1 as SNHLY and CDR2 as FYNNEI. This chain's CDR3 is CASRRGEYNSPLHF. The CDR3 DNA sequence: TGTGCCAGCAGAAGGGGGGAGTATAATTCGCCCCTCCACTTT.

There are a few counts of this clonotype. The V gene is TRBV25-1, the J gene TRBJ1-5, with a tentative D call TRBD1 (6 bases). The V end lost 6 bases, the J end lost 7 bases, and 19 bases lay between the germline ends. CDR1 and CDR2 from the germline V gene are MGHDK and SYGVNS. This CDR3 spans 15 amino acids. CDR3 DNA: TGTGCCAGCAGAGACAGGACACGGTATGGCCAGCCCCAGCATTTT. Its protein product is CASRDRTRYGQPQHF.